The entry below describes one TCR beta chain. Sequence at one end of the junction differs from germline and may be a read error. Cells sorted as Tregs were CD4+, CD25+ and CD127-/low. The V gene's germline CDR1 is SGHRS and CDR2 YFSETQ. The CDR3 is 13 amino acids. MiXCR was run by TCRdb on the 5' RACE reads, yielding one entry per CDR3 protein. This table holds fewer than 65,000 distinct CDR3 sequences, about a fifth found once. The chain links TRBV5-1 to TRBJ2-3; the D is unclear. The clonotype comes from a female donor with breast cancer. The specimen was tumor-infiltrating Tregs sorted from the breast tumor. DNA of the CDR3: TGCGCCAGCAGCTTGGGTGACTTAGATACGCGGTATTTT. Translating it yields CASSLGDLDTRYF.